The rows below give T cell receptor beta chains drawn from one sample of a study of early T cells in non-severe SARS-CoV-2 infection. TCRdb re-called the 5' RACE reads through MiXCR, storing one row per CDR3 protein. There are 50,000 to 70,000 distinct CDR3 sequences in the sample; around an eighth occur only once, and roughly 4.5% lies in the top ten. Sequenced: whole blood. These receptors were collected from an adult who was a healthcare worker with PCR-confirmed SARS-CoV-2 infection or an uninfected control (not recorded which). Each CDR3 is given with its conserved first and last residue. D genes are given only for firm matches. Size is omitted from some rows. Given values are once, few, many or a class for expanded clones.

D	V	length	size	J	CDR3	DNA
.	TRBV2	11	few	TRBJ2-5	CASSATETQYF	TGTGCCAGCAGTGCGACGGAGACCCAGTACTTC
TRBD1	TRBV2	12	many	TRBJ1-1	CATGQGNTEAFF	TGTGCCACGGGACAGGGGAACACTGAAGCTTTCTTT
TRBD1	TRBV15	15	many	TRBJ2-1	CATSSGTGDYNEQFF	TGTGCCACCAGCAGCGGGACAGGGGACTACAATGAGCAGTTCTTC
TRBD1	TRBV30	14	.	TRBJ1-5	CAWQGPGGNRPQHF	TGTGCCTGGCAGGGCCCAGGGGGCAATCGGCCCCAGCATTTT
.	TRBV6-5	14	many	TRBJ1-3	CASLGGSSGNTIYF	TGTGCCAGCCTCGGCGGCTCCTCTGGAAACACCATATATTTT
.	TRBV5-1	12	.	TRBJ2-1	CASSLSNREQFF	TGCGCCAGCAGCTTGTCCAACCGGGAGCAGTTCTTC
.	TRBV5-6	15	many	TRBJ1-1	CASSLSGTMNTEAFF	TGTGCCAGCAGCTTATCAGGCACCATGAACACTGAAGCTTTCTTT
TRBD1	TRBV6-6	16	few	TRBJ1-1	CASSYTSPSGQGEAFF	TGTGCCAGCAGTTACACGAGCCCTTCGGGACAGGGTGAAGCTTTCTTT
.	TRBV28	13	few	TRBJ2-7	CASSPPHYDEQYF	TGTGCCAGCAGTCCCCCCCATTACGACGAGCAGTACTTC
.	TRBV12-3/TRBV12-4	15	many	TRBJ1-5	CASSYKGVFNQPQHF	TGTGCCAGCAGTTACAAGGGGGTATTCAATCAGCCCCAGCATTTT
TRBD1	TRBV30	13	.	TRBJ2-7	CAWATGGNTEQYF	TGTGCCTGGGCTACAGGGGGGAATACCGAGCAGTACTTC
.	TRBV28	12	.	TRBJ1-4	CASSLWGKGLFF	TGTGCCAGCAGTTTATGGGGCAAGGGGTTGTTTTTT
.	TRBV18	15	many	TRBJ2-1	CASFGPGQAYNEQFF	.
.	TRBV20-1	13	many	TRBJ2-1	CGAEAYNYNEQFF	TGCGGCGCCGAGGCGTATAACTACAATGAGCAGTTCTTC
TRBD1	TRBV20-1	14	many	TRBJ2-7	CSAKTGGDFYEQYF	TGCAGTGCAAAGACAGGGGGCGACTTTTACGAGCAGTACTTC
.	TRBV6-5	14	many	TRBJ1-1	CASSREWMNTEAFF	TGTGCCAGCAGTAGGGAATGGATGAACACTGAAGCTTTCTTT
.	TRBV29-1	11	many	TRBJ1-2	CSVGTDYGYTF	TGCAGCGTCGGGACGGACTATGGCTACACCTTC
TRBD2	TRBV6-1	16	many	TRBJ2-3	CASGGLAGVMTDTQYF	TGTGCCAGCGGGGGACTAGCGGGAGTCATGACAGATACGCAGTATTTT
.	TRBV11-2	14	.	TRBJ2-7	CASSYGLTDYEQYF	TGTGCCAGCAGCTACGGACTGACAGACTACGAGCAGTACTTC
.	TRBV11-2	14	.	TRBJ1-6	CASSLVPGDSPLHF	TGTGCCAGCAGCTTAGTACCGGGGGATTCACCCCTCCACTTT
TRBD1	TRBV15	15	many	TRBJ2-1	CATSRGDSGRAEQFF	TGTGCCACCAGCAGGGGGGACAGTGGACGGGCTGAGCAGTTCTTC
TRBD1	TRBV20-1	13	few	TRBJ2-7	CSAGDSPSDEQYF	TGCAGTGCTGGGGACAGTCCAAGCGACGAGCAGTACTTC
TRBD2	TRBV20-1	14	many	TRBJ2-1	CSAGTSGSSDEQFF	TGCAGTGCTGGGACTAGCGGGAGTTCGGATGAGCAGTTCTTC
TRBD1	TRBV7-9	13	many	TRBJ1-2	CASSGGQSYGYTF	TGTGCCAGCAGCGGGGGACAGTCTTATGGCTACACCTTC
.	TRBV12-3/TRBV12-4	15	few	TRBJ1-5	CASSRNSYSNQPQHF	TGTGCCAGCAGTCGAAACAGTTATAGCAATCAGCCCCAGCATTTT
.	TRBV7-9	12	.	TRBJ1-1	CASSLDSTEAFF	TGTGCCAGCAGCTTGGACAGCACTGAAGCTTTCTTT
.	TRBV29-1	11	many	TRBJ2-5	CSAGVSQTQYF	TGCAGCGCCGGGGTCTCACAGACCCAGTACTTC
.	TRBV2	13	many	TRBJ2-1	CASSWAGGNEQFF	TGTGCCAGCAGTTGGGCAGGGGGGAATGAGCAGTTCTTC
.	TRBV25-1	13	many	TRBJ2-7	CASSGEWVSEQYF	TGTGCCAGCAGTGGGGAATGGGTCTCCGAGCAGTACTTC